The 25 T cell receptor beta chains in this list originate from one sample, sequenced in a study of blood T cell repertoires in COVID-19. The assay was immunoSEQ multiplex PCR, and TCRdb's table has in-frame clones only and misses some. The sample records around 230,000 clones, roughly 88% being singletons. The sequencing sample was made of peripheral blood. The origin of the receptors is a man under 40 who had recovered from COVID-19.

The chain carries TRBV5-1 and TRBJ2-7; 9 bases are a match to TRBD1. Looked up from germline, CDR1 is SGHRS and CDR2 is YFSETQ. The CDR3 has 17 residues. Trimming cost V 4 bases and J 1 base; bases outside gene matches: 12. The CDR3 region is CASSTGTGSFGSYEQYF. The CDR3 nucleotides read TGCGCCAGCAGCACCGGGACAGGGTCTTTCGGTTCCTACGAGCAGTACTTC.

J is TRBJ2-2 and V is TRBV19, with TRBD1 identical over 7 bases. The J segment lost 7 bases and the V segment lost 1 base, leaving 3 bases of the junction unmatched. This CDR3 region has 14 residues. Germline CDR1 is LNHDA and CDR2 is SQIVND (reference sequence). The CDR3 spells CASSIVQGIGELFF. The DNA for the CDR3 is TGTGCCAGTAGTATAGTACAGGGGATCGGGGAGCTGTTTTTT.

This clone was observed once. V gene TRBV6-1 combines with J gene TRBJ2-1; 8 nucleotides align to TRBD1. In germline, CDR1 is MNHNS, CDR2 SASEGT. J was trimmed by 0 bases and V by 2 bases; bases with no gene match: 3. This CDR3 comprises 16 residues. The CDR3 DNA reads TGTGCCAGCAGTGAAAGGACAGGGAGCTCCTACAATGAGCAGTTCTTC. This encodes CASSERTGSSYNEQFF.

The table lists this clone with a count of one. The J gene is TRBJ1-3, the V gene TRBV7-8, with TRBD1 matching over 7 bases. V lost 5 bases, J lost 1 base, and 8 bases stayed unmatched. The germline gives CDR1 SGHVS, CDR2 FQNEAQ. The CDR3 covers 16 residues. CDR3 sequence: CASSERTGASGNTIYF. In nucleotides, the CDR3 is TGTGCCAGCAGCGAGCGTACAGGGGCATCTGGAAACACCATATATTTT.

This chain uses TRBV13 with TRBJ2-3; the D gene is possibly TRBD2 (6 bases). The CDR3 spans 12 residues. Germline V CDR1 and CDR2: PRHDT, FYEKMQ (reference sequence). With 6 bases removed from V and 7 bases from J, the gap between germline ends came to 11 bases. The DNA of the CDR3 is TGTGCCAGCAGATGGACTACTAATACGCAGTATTTT. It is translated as CASRWTTNTQYF.

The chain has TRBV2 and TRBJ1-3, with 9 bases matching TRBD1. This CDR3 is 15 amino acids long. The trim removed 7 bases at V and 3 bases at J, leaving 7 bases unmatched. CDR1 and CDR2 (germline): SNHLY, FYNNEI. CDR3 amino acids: CASTLTGGLGNTIYF. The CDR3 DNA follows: TGTGCCAGCACCCTGACAGGGGGACTTGGAAACACCATATATTTT. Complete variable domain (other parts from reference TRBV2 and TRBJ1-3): EPEVTQTPSHQVTQMGQEVILRCVPISNHLYFYWYRQILGQKVEFLVSFYNNEISEKSEIFDDQFSVERPDGSNFTLKIRSTKLEDSAMYFCASTLTGGLGNTIYFGEGSWLTVV.

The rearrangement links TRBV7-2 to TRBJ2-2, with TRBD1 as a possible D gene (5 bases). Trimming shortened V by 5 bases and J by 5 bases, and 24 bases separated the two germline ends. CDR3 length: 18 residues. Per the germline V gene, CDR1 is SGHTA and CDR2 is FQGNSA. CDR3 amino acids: CASSPLAQGLAGTGELFF. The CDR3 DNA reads TGTGCCAGCAGCCCGTTGGCCCAGGGTTTGGCTGGGACCGGGGAGCTGTTTTTT.

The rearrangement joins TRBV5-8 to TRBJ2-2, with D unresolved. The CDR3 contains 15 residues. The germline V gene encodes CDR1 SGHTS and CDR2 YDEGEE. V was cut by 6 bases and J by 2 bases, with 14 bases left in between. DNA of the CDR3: TGTGCCAGCACCCCCAGGTTGGGTAACACCGGGGAGCTGTTTTTT. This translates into CASTPRLGNTGELFF.

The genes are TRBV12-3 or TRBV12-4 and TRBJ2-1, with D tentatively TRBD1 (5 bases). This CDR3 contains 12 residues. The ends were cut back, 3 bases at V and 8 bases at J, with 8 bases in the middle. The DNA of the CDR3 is TGTGCCAGCAGTTTTACCAGGGATGAGCAGTTCTTC. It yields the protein CASSFTRDEQFF.

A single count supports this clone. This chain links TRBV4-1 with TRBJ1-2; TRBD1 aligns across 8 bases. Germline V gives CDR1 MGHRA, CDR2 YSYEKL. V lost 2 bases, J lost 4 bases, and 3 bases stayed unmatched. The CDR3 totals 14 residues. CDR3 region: CASSQWQGAYGYTF. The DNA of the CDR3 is TGCGCCAGCAGCCAATGGCAGGGGGCCTATGGCTACACCTTC.

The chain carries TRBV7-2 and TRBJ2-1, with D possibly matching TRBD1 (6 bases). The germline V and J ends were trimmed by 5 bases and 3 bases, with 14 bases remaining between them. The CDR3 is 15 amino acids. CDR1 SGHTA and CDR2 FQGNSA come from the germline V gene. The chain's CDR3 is CASSGTGSDYNEQFF. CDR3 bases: TGTGCCAGCAGCGGAACAGGGAGCGACTACAATGAGCAGTTCTTC.

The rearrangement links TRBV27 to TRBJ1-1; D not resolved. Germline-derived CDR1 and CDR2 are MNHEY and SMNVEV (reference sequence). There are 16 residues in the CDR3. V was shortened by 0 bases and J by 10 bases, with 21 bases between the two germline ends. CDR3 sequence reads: CASSLSFRSLFLLAFF. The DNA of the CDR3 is TGTGCCAGCAGTTTATCGTTCCGATCATTGTTTTTACTAGCTTTCTTT.

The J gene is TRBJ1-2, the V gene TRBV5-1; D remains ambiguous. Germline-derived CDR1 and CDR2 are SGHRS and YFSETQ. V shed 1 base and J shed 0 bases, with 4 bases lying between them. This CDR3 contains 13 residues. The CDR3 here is CASSLTANYGYTF. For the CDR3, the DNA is TGCGCCAGCAGCTTGACAGCTAACTATGGCTACACCTTC.

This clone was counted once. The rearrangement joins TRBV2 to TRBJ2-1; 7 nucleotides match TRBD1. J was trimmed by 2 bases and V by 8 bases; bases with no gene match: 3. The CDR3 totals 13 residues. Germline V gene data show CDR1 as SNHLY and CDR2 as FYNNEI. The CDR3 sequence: CASRDSTYNEQFF. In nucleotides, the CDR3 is TGTGCCAGCCGGGACAGCACCTACAATGAGCAGTTCTTC.

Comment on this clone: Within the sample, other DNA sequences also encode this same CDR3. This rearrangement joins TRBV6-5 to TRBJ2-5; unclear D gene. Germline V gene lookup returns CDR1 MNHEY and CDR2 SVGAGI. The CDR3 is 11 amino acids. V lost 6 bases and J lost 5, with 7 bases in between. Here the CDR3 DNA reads TGTGCCAGCAGCCCCGGGGAGACCCAGTACTTC. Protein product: CASSPGETQYF.

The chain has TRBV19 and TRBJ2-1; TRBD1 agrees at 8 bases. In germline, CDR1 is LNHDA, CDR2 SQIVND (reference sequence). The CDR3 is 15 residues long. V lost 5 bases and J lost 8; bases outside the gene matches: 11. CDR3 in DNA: TGTGCCAGTAGTCTAGGACAGGGAGCCGTCGATGAGCAGTTCTTC. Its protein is CASSLGQGAVDEQFF.

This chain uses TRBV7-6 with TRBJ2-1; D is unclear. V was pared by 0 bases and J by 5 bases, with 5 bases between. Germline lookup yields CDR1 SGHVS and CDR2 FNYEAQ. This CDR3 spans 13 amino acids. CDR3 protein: CASSLAEHNEQFF. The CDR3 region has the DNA TGTGCCAGCAGCTTAGCGGAGCACAATGAGCAGTTCTTC.

CDR3: CASSQTGWRGYTF. The CDR3 DNA follows: TGTGCCAGCAGCCAGACCGGGTGGCGCGGCTACACCTTC. The V and J genes are TRBV3-1 (or the pseudogene TRBV3-2) and TRBJ1-2; no clear D. CDR1 and CDR2 from the germline V gene are LGHDT and YNNKEL (reference sequence). This CDR3 has 13 amino acids. Trimming removed 3 bases from V and 8 bases from J, with 13 bases in between.

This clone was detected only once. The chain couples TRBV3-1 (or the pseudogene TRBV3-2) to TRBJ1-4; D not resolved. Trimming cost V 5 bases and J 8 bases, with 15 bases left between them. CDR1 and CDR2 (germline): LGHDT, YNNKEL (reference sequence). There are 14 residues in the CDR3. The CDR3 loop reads CASSNRNIGEKLFF. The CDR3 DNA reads TGTGCCAGCAGCAACCGGAACATCGGGGAAAAACTGTTTTTT.

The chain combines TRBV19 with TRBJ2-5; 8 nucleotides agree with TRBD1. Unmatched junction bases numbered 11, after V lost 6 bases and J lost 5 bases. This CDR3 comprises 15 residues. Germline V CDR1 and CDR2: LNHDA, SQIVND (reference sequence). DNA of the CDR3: TGTGCCAGTAGGGAGACAGGGGTAAAACTGGAGACCCAGTACTTC. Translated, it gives CASRETGVKLETQYF.

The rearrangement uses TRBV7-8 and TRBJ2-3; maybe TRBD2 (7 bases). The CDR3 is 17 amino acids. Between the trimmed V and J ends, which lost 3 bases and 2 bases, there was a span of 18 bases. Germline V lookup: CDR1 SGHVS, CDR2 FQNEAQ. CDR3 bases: TGTGCCAGCAGCTTTCCCCATGGGGGGGGGCTCACAGATACGCAGTATTTT. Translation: CASSFPHGGGLTDTQYF.

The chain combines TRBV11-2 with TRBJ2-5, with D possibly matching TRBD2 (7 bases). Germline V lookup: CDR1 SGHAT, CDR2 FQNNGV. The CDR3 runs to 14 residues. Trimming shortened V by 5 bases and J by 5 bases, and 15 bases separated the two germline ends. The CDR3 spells CASSPGLGGETQYF. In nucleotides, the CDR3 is TGTGCCAGCAGCCCCGGACTAGGGGGGGAGACCCAGTACTTC.

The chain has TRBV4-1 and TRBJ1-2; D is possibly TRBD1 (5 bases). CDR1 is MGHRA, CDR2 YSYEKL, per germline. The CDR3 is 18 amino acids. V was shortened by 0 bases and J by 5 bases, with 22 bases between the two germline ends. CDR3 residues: CASSQEGGGIWKGYGYTF. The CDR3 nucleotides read TGCGCCAGCAGCCAAGAAGGCGGGGGGATATGGAAGGGGTATGGCTACACCTTC.

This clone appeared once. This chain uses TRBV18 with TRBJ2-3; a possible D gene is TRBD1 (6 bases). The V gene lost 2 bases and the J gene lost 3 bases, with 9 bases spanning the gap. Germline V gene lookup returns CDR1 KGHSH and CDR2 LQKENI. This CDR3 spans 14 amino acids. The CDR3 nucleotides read TGTGCCAGCTCACCAGCAGGGGTTACAGATACGCAGTATTTT. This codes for CASSPAGVTDTQYF.

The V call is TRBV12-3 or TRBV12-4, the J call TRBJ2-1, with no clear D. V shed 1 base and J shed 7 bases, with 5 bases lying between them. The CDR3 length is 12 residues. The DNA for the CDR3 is TGTGCCAGCAGTTTAGTACAGAATGAGCAGTTCTTC. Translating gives CASSLVQNEQFF.